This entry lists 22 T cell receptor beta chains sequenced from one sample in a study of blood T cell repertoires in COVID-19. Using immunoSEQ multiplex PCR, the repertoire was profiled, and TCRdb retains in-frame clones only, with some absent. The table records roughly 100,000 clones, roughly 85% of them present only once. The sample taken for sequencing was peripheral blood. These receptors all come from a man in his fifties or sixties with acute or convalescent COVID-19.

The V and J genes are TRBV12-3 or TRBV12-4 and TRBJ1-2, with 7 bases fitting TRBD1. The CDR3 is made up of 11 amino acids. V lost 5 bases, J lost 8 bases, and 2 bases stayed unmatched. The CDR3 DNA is TGTGCCAGCAGTGACAGGGACGGCTACACCTTC. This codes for CASSDRDGYTF.

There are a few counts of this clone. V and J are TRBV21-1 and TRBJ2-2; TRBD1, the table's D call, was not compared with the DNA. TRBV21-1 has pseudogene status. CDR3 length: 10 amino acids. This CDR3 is CAIHLGELFF. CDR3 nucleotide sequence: TGTGCCATCCATTTGGGGGAGCTGTTTTTT.

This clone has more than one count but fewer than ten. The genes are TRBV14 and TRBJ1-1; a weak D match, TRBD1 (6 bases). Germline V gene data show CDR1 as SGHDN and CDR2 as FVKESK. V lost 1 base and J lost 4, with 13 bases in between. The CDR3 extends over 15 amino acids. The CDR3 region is CASSQATGWGTEAFF. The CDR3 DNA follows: TGTGCCAGCAGCCAAGCAACAGGGTGGGGCACTGAAGCTTTCTTT.

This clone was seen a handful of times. CDR3 protein: CASSLDEGASEKLFF. In nucleotides, the CDR3 is TGTGCCAGCAGTTTGGATGAGGGTGCCAGTGAAAAACTGTTTTTT. V gene TRBV28 combines with J gene TRBJ1-4, with D hard to call. V was clipped by 3 bases and J by 7 bases, with 15 bases between them. CDR1 and CDR2 from the germline V gene are MDHEN and SYDVKM. The CDR3 sequence is 15 residues long.

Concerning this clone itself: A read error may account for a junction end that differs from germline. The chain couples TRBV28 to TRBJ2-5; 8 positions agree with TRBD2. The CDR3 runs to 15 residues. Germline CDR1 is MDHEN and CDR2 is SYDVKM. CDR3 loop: CASSSHQRERETRYF. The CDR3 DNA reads TGTGCCAGCAGTTCCCATCAGCGGGAGCGGGAGACCCGGTACTTC.

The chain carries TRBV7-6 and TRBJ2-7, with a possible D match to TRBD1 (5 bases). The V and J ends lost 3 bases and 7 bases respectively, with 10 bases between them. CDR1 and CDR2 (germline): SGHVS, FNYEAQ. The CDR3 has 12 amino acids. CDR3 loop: CASSFTPGEQYF. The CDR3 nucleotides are TGTGCCAGCAGCTTCACCCCAGGGGAGCAGTACTTC.

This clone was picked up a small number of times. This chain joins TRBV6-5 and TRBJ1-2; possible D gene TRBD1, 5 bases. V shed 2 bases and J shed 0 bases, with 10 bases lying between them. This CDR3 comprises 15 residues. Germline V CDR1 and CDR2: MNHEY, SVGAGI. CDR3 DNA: TGTGCCAGCAGTTACCAAACAGGCGCTAACTATGGCTACACCTTC. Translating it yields CASSYQTGANYGYTF.

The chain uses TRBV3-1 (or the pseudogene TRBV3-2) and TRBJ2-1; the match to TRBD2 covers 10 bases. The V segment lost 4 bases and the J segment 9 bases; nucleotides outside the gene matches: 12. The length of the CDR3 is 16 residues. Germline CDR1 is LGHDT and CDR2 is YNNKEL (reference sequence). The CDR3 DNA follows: TGTGCCAGCAGCCCTGGACTAGCGGTCCTACAAGGTGAGCAGTTCTTC. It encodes CASSPGLAVLQGEQFF.

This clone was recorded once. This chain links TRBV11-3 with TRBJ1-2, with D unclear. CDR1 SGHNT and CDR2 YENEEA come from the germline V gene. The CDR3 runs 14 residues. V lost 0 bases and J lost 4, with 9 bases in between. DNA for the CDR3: TGTGCCAGCAGCTTAGATGAGGGTAGCTATGGCTACACCTTC. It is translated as CASSLDEGSYGYTF. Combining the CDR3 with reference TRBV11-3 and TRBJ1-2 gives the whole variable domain EAGVVQSPRYKIIEKKQPVAFWCNPISGHNTLYWYLQNLGQGPELLIRYENEEAVDDSQLPKDRFSAERLKGVDSTLKIQPAELGDSAVYLCASSLDEGSYGYTFGSGTRLTVV.

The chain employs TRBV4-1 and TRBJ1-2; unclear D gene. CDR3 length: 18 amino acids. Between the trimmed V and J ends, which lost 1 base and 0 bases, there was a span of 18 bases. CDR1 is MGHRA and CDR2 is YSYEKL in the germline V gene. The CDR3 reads CASSQGIHQTGANYGYTF. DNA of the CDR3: TGCGCCAGCAGCCAAGGGATACACCAGACTGGAGCTAACTATGGCTACACCTTC.

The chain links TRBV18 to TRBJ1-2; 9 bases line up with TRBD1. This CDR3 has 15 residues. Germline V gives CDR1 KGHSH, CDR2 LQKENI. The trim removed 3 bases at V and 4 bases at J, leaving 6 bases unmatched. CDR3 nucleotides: TGTGCCAGCTCACCTAGGGACAGGGACCCCTATGGCTACACCTTC. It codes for CASSPRDRDPYGYTF.

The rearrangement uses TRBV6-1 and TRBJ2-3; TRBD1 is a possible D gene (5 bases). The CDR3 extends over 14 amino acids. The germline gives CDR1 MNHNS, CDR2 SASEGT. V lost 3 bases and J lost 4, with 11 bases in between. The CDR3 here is CASSENRRSDTQYF. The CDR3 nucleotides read TGTGCCAGCAGTGAGAACAGGCGCTCAGATACGCAGTATTTT.

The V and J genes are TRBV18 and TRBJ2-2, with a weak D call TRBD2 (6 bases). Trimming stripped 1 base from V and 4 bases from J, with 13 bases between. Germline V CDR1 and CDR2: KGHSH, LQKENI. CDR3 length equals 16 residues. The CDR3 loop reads CASSPRFAEGTGELFF. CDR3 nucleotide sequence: TGTGCCAGCTCACCACGGTTCGCGGAGGGCACCGGGGAGCTGTTTTTT.

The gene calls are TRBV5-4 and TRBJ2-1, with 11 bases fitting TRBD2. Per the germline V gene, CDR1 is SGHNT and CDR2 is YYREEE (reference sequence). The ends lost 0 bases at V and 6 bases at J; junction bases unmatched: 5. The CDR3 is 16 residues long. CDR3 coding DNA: TGTGCCAGCAGCTTGGGGCGCGGACTAGCGGGCAATGAGCAGTTCTTC. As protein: CASSLGRGLAGNEQFF.

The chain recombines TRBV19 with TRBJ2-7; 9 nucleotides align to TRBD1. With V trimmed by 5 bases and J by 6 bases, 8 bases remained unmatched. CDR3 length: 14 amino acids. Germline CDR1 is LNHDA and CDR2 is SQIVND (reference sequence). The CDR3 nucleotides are TGTGCCAGTAGTTCCTGGACAGGGGTGGGCGAGCAGTACTTC. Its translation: CASSSWTGVGEQYF.

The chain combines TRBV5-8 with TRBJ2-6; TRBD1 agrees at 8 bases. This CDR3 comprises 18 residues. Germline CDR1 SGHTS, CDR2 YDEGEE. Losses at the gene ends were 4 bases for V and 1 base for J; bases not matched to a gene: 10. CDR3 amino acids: CASSPGTGPLSGANVLTF. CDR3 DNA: TGTGCCAGCAGCCCAGGGACAGGCCCTCTGTCTGGGGCCAACGTCCTGACTTTC.

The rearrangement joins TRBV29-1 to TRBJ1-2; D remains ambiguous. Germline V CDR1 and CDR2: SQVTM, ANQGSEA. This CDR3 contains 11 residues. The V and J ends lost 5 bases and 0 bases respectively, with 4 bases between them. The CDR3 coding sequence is TGCAGCGTTCGTGCTAACTATGGCTACACCTTC. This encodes CSVRANYGYTF.

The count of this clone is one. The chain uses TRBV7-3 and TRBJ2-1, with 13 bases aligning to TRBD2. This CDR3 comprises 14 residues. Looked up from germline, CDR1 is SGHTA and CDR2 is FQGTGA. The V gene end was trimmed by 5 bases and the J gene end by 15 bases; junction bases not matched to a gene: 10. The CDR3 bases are TGTGCCAGCAGCCCAGGACTAGCGGGAGCAGCGCCGTTCTTC. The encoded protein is CASSPGLAGAAPFF. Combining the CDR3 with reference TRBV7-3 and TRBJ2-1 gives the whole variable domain GAGVSQTPSNKVTEKGKYVELRCDPISGHTALYWYRQSLGQGPEFLIYFQGTGAADDSGLPNDRFFAVRPEGSVSTLKIQRTERGDSAVYLCASSPGLAGAAPFFGPGTRLTVL.

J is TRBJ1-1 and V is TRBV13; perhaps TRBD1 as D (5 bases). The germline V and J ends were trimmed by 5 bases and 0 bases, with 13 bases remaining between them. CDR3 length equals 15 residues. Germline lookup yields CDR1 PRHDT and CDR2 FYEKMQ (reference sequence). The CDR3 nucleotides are TGTGCCAGCAGCACTAACGGGGACTTGAACACTGAAGCTTTCTTT. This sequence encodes CASSTNGDLNTEAFF.

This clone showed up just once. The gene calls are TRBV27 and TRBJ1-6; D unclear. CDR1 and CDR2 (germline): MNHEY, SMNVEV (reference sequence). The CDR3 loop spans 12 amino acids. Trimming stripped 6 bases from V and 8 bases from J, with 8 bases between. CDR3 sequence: CASRKIDSPLHF. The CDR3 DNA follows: TGTGCCAGCAGGAAAATAGATTCACCCCTCCACTTT.

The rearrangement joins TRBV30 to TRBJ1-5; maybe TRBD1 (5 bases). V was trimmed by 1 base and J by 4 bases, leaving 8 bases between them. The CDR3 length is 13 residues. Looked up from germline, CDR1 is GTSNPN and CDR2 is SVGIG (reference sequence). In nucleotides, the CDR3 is TGTGCCTGGAGTGCACAGGCAAATCAGCCCCAGCATTTT. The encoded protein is CAWSAQANQPQHF.

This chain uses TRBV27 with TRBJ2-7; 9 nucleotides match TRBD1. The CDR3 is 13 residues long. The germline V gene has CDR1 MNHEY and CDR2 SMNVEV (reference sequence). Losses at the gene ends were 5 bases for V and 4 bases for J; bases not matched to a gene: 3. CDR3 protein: CASSVGQGYEQYF. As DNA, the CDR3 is TGTGCCAGCAGTGTGGGACAGGGTTACGAGCAGTACTTC.